The 21 T cell receptor beta chains in this list originate from one sample, sequenced in a study of cytomegalovirus exposure and HLA in healthy donors (dated by TCRdb to the late 2010s). Receptor amplification or capture employed the immunoSEQ multiplex PCR assay. What TCRdb holds here is the immuneACCESS table cut down to in-frame rearrangements. Part of the clones is not present; checked against another copy, under half of the missing clones reflect an unresolved V gene, and the others are unexplained. For this sample the table gives roughly 140,000 clones, of which around 88% were detected only once. 7.9% of the sample is in the top ten clones. The sequenced sample was PBMCs. The receptors here all came from a woman aged 18-29 years in good health and CMV-seropositive.

J is TRBJ1-1 and V is TRBV29-1; tentative D call: TRBD1 (5 bases). The CDR3 totals 13 residues. With 2 bases removed from V and 2 bases from J, the gap between germline ends came to 9 bases. Germline V CDR1 and CDR2: SQVTM, ANQGSEA. CDR3 amino acids: CSVERTQNTEAFF. The CDR3 DNA reads TGCAGCGTTGAAAGGACACAAAACACTGAAGCTTTCTTT.

The chain is built from TRBV19 and TRBJ2-3, with 10 bases fitting TRBD2. CDR1 is LNHDA and CDR2 is SQIVND in the germline V gene (reference sequence). V lost 7 bases and J lost 0; bases outside the gene matches: 4. The CDR3 length is 15 residues. This CDR3 is CASTSSGSSTDTQYF. In DNA form, the CDR3 reads TGTGCCAGTACCTCTAGCGGGAGTAGCACAGATACGCAGTATTTT.

This sequence joins TRBV7-3 and TRBJ2-7; 7 bases match TRBD2. V trimming: 0 bases; J trimming: 4 bases; junction bases outside the gene matches: 6. CDR3 length equals 15 residues. Germline CDR1 and CDR2: SGHTA and FQGTGA. CDR3 sequence (DNA): TGTGCCAGCAGCTTAACGGGGGACTATTGGTACGAGCAGTACTTC. This sequence encodes CASSLTGDYWYEQYF.

The chain links TRBV7-9 to TRBJ2-5; D is unresolved. V was shortened by 1 base and J by 5 bases, with 14 bases between the two germline ends. Per the germline V gene, CDR1 is SEHNR and CDR2 is FQNEAQ (reference sequence). The CDR3 length is 15 residues. CDR3 residues: CASSLGSWVEETQYF. The CDR3 bases are TGTGCCAGCAGCTTAGGGAGTTGGGTCGAGGAGACCCAGTACTTC.

The J gene is TRBJ1-2, the V gene TRBV28; weak D call: TRBD1 (5 bases). V was shortened by 2 bases and J by 7 bases, with 17 bases between the two germline ends. The germline V gene has CDR1 MDHEN and CDR2 SYDVKM. The CDR3 totals 15 residues. CDR3 sequence reads: CASSLVSRQLGGYTF. The CDR3 nucleotides read TGTGCCAGCAGTTTAGTTTCAAGACAGCTTGGTGGCTACACCTTC.

This clone has a handful of counts. V gene TRBV25-1 combines with J gene TRBJ1-6, with 7 bases matching TRBD1. The CDR3 loop spans 14 amino acids. The V gene end was trimmed by 7 bases and the J gene end by 10 bases; junction bases not matched to a gene: 10. Germline lookup yields CDR1 MGHDK and CDR2 SYGVNS. The DNA of the CDR3 is TGTGCCAGCAAGGGGACAGAGGGTTTCTCACCCCTCCACTTT. This codes for CASKGTEGFSPLHF.

This clone is a singleton in its sample. The sample has other DNA sequences that encode this CDR3 too. This rearrangement joins TRBV7-3 to TRBJ2-3; D possibly corresponds to TRBD1 (5 bases). V dropped 0 bases and J dropped 4 bases, with 5 bases sitting between them. The CDR3 runs 13 residues. Germline V lookup: CDR1 SGHTA, CDR2 FQGTGA. The CDR3 loop reads CASSLTGPDTQYF. Here the CDR3 DNA reads TGTGCCAGCAGCTTAACGGGGCCAGATACGCAGTATTTT.

This sequence joins TRBV5-1 and TRBJ1-1; the D gene is possibly TRBD1 (5 bases). The CDR3 totals 17 residues. Germline assignment: CDR1 SGHRS and CDR2 YFSETQ. The V and J ends lost 1 base and 0 bases respectively, with 16 bases between them. The CDR3 DNA follows: TGCGCCAGCAGCTTGTGGGGCCTGACAGCCATGAACACTGAAGCTTTCTTT. It is translated as CASSLWGLTAMNTEAFF.

The chain recombines TRBV2 with TRBJ2-5, with 8 bases matching TRBD1. Germline V CDR1 and CDR2: SNHLY, FYNNEI. The trim removed 8 bases at V and 2 bases at J, leaving 4 bases unmatched. The CDR3 consists of 13 residues. CDR3 DNA: TGTGCCAGCCGGACAGGGAGGCAAGAGACCCAGTACTTC. The encoded protein is CASRTGRQETQYF.

The chain joins TRBV4-2 to TRBJ2-2; D is ambiguous. Germline loops: CDR1 LGHNA, CDR2 YNFKEQ. This CDR3 is 14 amino acids long. Trimming stripped 6 bases from V and 4 bases from J, with 12 bases between. The CDR3 DNA is TGTGCCAGCAGATTCGCCGTGAGCACCGGGGAGCTGTTTTTT. It yields the protein CASRFAVSTGELFF.

J is TRBJ2-7 and V is TRBV7-2, with 11 bases lining up with TRBD1. In germline, CDR1 is SGHTA, CDR2 FQGNSA. J was trimmed by 11 bases and V by 2 bases; bases with no gene match: 11. The length of the CDR3 is 15 residues. CDR3 coding DNA: TGTGCCAGCAGCTTACTGCGGGACAGGGGGAATTTGGAGTACTTC. Translation: CASSLLRDRGNLEYF.

This chain connects TRBV2 to TRBJ2-1; D possibly corresponds to TRBD2 (5 bases). The CDR3 has 12 amino acids. The V gene's germline CDR1 is SNHLY and CDR2 FYNNEI. Trimming stripped 8 bases from V and 11 bases from J, with 16 bases between. Here the CDR3 reads CASASGPGKQFF. In nucleotides, the CDR3 is TGTGCCAGCGCAAGTGGTCCGGGAAAGCAGTTCTTC.

This chain uses TRBV6-1 with TRBJ1-5, with D perhaps TRBD1 (6 bases). The CDR3 length is 15 residues. From germline, CDR1 is MNHNS and CDR2 SASEGT. V was cut by 1 base and J by 9 bases, with 16 bases left in between. The CDR3 sequence: CASSEVAGAFRPQHF. In DNA, the CDR3 is TGTGCCAGCAGTGAAGTGGCAGGGGCTTTCAGGCCCCAGCATTTT.

This chain links TRBV18 with TRBJ1-2; 8 bases fit TRBD1. With V trimmed by 3 bases and J by 7 bases, 4 bases remained unmatched. The CDR3 is 13 residues long. Germline V gives CDR1 KGHSH, CDR2 LQKENI. The CDR3 DNA follows: TGTGCCAGCTCACCCGGCGGACAGGGTGGCTACACCTTC. This translates into CASSPGGQGGYTF.

The chain couples TRBV30 to TRBJ1-4; D remains unclear. CDR3 length: 14 residues. From germline, CDR1 is GTSNPN and CDR2 SVGIG (reference sequence). Deletions cut 1 base from V and 5 bases from J, with 11 bases between. The CDR3 protein is CAWSGGQRNEKLFF. CDR3 nucleotide sequence: TGTGCCTGGAGTGGAGGGCAGAGGAATGAAAAACTGTTTTTT.

This clone was detected once. V usage is TRBV5-1 and J usage is TRBJ2-5; TRBD1 might be the D (6 bases). The CDR3 spans 14 residues. V shed 2 bases and J shed 5 bases, with 13 bases lying between them. Germline CDR1 and CDR2: SGHRS and YFSETQ. In nucleotides, the CDR3 is TGCGCCAGCAGCTTACCACAGGGCCCGGAGACCCAGTACTTC. The encoded protein is CASSLPQGPETQYF. Variable domain in full (rest from reference TRBV5-1 and TRBJ2-5): KAGVTQTPRYLIKTRGQQVTLSCSPISGHRSVSWYQQTPGQGLQFLFEYFSETQRNKGNFPGRFSGRQFSNSRSEMNVSTLELGDSALYLCASSLPQGPETQYFGPGTRLLVL.

The CDR3 spells CASSFAGGNQPQHF. As DNA, the CDR3 is TGTGCCAGCAGCTTTGCGGGGGGCAATCAGCCCCAGCATTTT. The J gene is TRBJ1-5, the V gene TRBV5-4; perhaps TRBD1 as D (5 bases). This CDR3 spans 14 amino acids. V gave up 2 bases and J gave up 2 bases, with 8 bases separating them. Germline assignment: CDR1 SGHNT and CDR2 YYREEE (reference sequence).

V gene TRBV28 combines with J gene TRBJ2-3; D is uncertain. The CDR3 loop spans 13 amino acids. The V end lost 2 bases, the J end lost 3 bases, and 6 bases lay between the germline ends. CDR1 and CDR2 (germline): MDHEN, SYDVKM. CDR3 nucleotides: TGTGCCAGCAGTTTAGCGGCTACAGATACGCAGTATTTT. This sequence encodes CASSLAATDTQYF.

In its sample, this clone was seen once. The gene calls are TRBV25-1 and TRBJ1-1, with D unresolved. Per germline, CDR1 MGHDK and CDR2 SYGVNS. V was clipped by 6 bases and J by 4 bases, with 9 bases between them. The CDR3 spans 12 residues. DNA of the CDR3: TGTGCCAGCAGCGCAGTGGCCACTGAAGCTTTCTTT. It codes for CASSAVATEAFF. Full variable domain (rest looked up from reference TRBV25-1 and TRBJ1-1): EADIYQTPRYLVIGTGKKITLECSQTMGHDKMYWYQQDPGMELHLIHYSYGVNSTEKGDLSSESTVSRIRTEHFPLTLESARPSHTSQYLCASSAVATEAFFGQGTRLTVV.

The V gene is TRBV2, the J gene TRBJ2-3; 12 nucleotides line up with TRBD2. The CDR3 sequence is 15 residues long. With 2 bases clipped from V and 5 bases from J, the junction kept 2 bases outside the gene matches. Germline lookup yields CDR1 SNHLY and CDR2 FYNNEI. Here the CDR3 reads CASSETSGRLDTQYF. The CDR3 DNA reads TGTGCCAGCAGTGAAACTAGCGGGAGGCTAGATACGCAGTATTTT.

This chain joins TRBV15 and TRBJ2-1, with a tentative D call TRBD2 (6 bases). The CDR3 contains 12 residues. V lost 4 bases and J lost 6, with 7 bases in between. The germline V gene has CDR1 LNHNV and CDR2 YYDKDF (reference sequence). In nucleotides, the CDR3 is TGTGCCACCAGCATCGGGGGCAATGAGCAGTTCTTC. As protein: CATSIGGNEQFF.